Shown below are 32 T cell receptor beta chains from a single sample sequenced in a study of cytomegalovirus exposure and HLA in healthy donors. PCR used 60 Vbeta primers and 13 Jbeta primers. Clones were sequenced by immunoSEQ multiplex PCR, and TCRdb holds only the in-frame ones, with some missing. The sample carries more than 150,000 clones, around three quarters recorded once. Sequenced input: PBMCs. All receptors derive from a man between 40 and 49 years old in good health and CMV-seronegative.

This clone has more than one count but fewer than ten. The gene calls are TRBV7-6 and TRBJ1-1; no firm D call. The CDR3 runs 14 residues. With 0 bases removed from V and 5 bases from J, the gap between germline ends came to 10 bases. The germline CDR1 and CDR2 sequences are SGHVS and FNYEAQ. The CDR3 DNA reads as TGTGCCAGCAGCTTAGCAGGAGGGAAGACTGAAGCTTTCTTT. Protein: CASSLAGGKTEAFF.

The chain combines TRBV11-3 with TRBJ2-3, with D possibly being TRBD2 (6 bases). The CDR3 has 17 amino acids. Trimming shortened V by 1 base and J by 0 bases, and 14 bases separated the two germline ends. Germline V gene data show CDR1 as SGHNT and CDR2 as YENEEA. The CDR3 sequence: CASSLVGSGGSTDTQYF. The DNA of the CDR3 is TGTGCCAGCAGCTTAGTCGGTAGCGGAGGAAGCACAGATACGCAGTATTTT.

This clone showed up just a few times. CDR3 DNA sequence: TGTGCCAGCAGAACATGGCTTGGACAGGGGCGCACAGATACGCAGTATTTT. Its protein product is CASRTWLGQGRTDTQYF. The V and J genes are TRBV27 and TRBJ2-3; 9 nucleotides agree with TRBD1. The CDR3 totals 17 residues. J lost 1 base, V lost 6 bases, and 11 bases had no gene match. CDR1 and CDR2 (germline): MNHEY, SMNVEV (reference sequence).

The V gene is TRBV9, the J gene TRBJ2-2, with 12 bases aligning to TRBD2. CDR1 and CDR2 (germline): SGDLS, YYNGEE. V was clipped by 3 bases and J by 5 bases; unmatched bases: 5. CDR3 length: 16 amino acids. Here the CDR3 reads CASSAASGRVTGELFF. CDR3 DNA: TGTGCCAGCAGCGCCGCTAGCGGGAGGGTTACCGGGGAGCTGTTTTTT.

This chain joins TRBV11-2 and TRBJ2-7; D perhaps matches TRBD1 (6 bases). The V end was cut by 2 bases, the J end by 6 bases, with 14 bases between. This CDR3 has 14 amino acids. Germline V lookup: CDR1 SGHAT, CDR2 FQNNGV. The DNA for the CDR3 is TGTGCCAGCAGCTTAAGCAGGGTGGGGGCCGAGCAGTACTTC. Amino acids: CASSLSRVGAEQYF.

This clone was found many times. The chain carries TRBV28 and TRBJ1-4; 7 bases are a match to TRBD1. This CDR3 comprises 17 residues. Germline lookup yields CDR1 MDHEN and CDR2 SYDVKM. V lost 8 bases to trimming and J lost 0 bases; unmatched junction nucleotides: 12. The DNA of the CDR3 is TGTGCCAGCTCCCTATGGGGACAGCTACCAACTAATGAAAAACTGTTTTTT. Translating gives CASSLWGQLPTNEKLFF.

This chain connects TRBV11-1 to TRBJ2-5; 8 nucleotides agree with TRBD1. The CDR3 covers 15 residues. Germline V gene data show CDR1 as SGHAT and CDR2 as FQDESV (reference sequence). The trim removed 3 bases at V and 5 bases at J, leaving 8 bases unmatched. The CDR3 sequence is CASSFLAGGRETQYF. The CDR3 DNA is TGTGCCAGCAGCTTTCTGGCAGGGGGCCGGGAGACCCAGTACTTC.

Concerning this clone itself: A read error may produce the germline difference seen at one junction end. The rearrangement joins TRBV2 to TRBJ2-1; the D is unclear. Germline V gene data show CDR1 as SNHLY and CDR2 as FYNNEI. This CDR3 spans 12 amino acids. The CDR3 sequence: CASSEAYNQQFF. CDR3 DNA sequence: TGTGCCAGCAGTGAAGCGTACAATCAGCAGTTCTTC. The whole variable domain, filled in from reference TRBV2 and TRBJ2-1, reads EPEVTQTPSHQVTQMGQEVILRCVPISNHLYFYWYRQILGQKVEFLVSFYNNEISEKSEIFDDQFSVERPDGSNFTLKIRSTKLEDSAMYFCASSEAYNQQFFGPGTRLTVL.

This clone was found a few times. This chain connects TRBV7-9 to TRBJ1-2; 7 nucleotides match TRBD1. CDR1 and CDR2 (germline): SEHNR, FQNEAQ (reference sequence). The trim removed 2 bases at V and 5 bases at J, leaving 5 bases unmatched. CDR3 length: 14 amino acids. This chain's CDR3 is CASSLNDRVYGYTF. CDR3 coding DNA: TGTGCCAGCAGCTTAAACGACAGGGTTTATGGCTACACCTTC. Using reference TRBV7-9 and TRBJ1-2 for the parts outside the CDR3, the full variable domain is DTGVSQNPRHKITKRGQNVTFRCDPISEHNRLYWYRQTLGQGPEFLTYFQNEAQLEKSRLLSDRFSAERPKGSFSTLEIQRTEQGDSAMYLCASSLNDRVYGYTFGSGTRLTVV.

The chain links TRBV6-5 to TRBJ2-7, with a weak D call TRBD1 (6 bases). The CDR3 runs 16 residues. The V and J ends lost 0 bases and 0 bases respectively, with 12 bases between them. CDR1 and CDR2 (germline): MNHEY, SVGAGI. The CDR3 nucleotides read TGTGCCAGCAGTTACTCGGACGGGACAAGCTCCTACGAGCAGTACGTC. Translation gives CASSYSDGTSSYEQYV.

This clone has a single count. The chain links TRBV5-1 to TRBJ2-1; 10 positions agree with TRBD1. Per germline, CDR1 SGHRS and CDR2 YFSETQ. This CDR3 is 15 amino acids long. Trimming cost V 5 bases and J 7 bases; bases outside gene matches: 9. The CDR3 protein is CASRTGQGNMNEQFF. The CDR3 coding sequence is TGCGCCAGCAGGACGGGACAGGGGAATATGAATGAGCAGTTCTTC.

The chain recombines TRBV15 with TRBJ1-2; weak D call: TRBD1 (6 bases). The CDR3 runs to 16 residues. V lost 0 bases, J lost 9 bases, and 20 bases lay in between. Germline V CDR1 and CDR2: LNHNV, YYDKDF (reference sequence). The chain's CDR3 is CATSRDRGGLSWSYTF. As DNA, the CDR3 is TGTGCCACCAGCAGAGATCGCGGGGGCCTATCATGGAGCTACACCTTC.

The rearrangement joins TRBV27 to TRBJ1-2; tentatively, D is TRBD1 (6 bases). Per the germline V gene, CDR1 is MNHEY and CDR2 is SMNVEV (reference sequence). The V end was cut by 4 bases, the J end by 8 bases, with 11 bases between. This CDR3 has 12 residues. CDR3 sequence reads: CASSWKGQGYTF. The CDR3 DNA is TGTGCCAGCAGTTGGAAAGGACAGGGCTACACCTTC.

Only one count was recorded for this clone. The chain uses TRBV5-1 and TRBJ1-1; D possibly corresponds to TRBD1 (6 bases). The germline CDR1 and CDR2 sequences are SGHRS and YFSETQ. This CDR3 has 14 amino acids. With 2 bases removed from V and 8 bases from J, the gap between germline ends came to 16 bases. The CDR3 nucleotides read TGCGCCAGCAGCTTACAGGCACGGGGGGCCGAAGCTTTCTTT. Its protein is CASSLQARGAEAFF.

The chain employs TRBV25-1 and TRBJ2-3; D is unclear. The CDR3 spans 16 residues. Germline lookup yields CDR1 MGHDK and CDR2 SYGVNS. V was clipped by 2 bases and J by 0 bases, with 12 bases between them. CDR3 sequence: CASSEPGRLSTDTQYF. Written as DNA, the CDR3 is TGTGCCAGCAGTGAACCGGGTCGCCTGAGCACAGATACGCAGTATTTT.

V gene TRBV7-3 combines with J gene TRBJ1-2; 9 bases agree with TRBD1. The CDR3 totals 13 residues. Germline CDR1 and CDR2: SGHTA and FQGTGA. V trimming: 2 bases; J trimming: 5 bases; junction bases outside the gene matches: 0. This CDR3 reads CASSLGTGYGYTF. DNA of the CDR3: TGTGCCAGCAGCTTAGGGACAGGGTATGGCTACACCTTC.

This clone has just one count. The chain joins TRBV4-1 to TRBJ1-3, with D tentatively TRBD1 (6 bases). The CDR3 sequence is 17 residues long. CDR1 MGHRA and CDR2 YSYEKL come from the germline V gene. The V gene lost 1 base and the J gene lost 3 bases, with 16 bases spanning the gap. CDR3 bases: TGCGCCAGCAGCCAAGGTGGGGCAGGGGCGGTTGGAAACACCATATATTTT. Translating it yields CASSQGGAGAVGNTIYF.

The chain recombines TRBV7-9 with TRBJ1-2, with D possibly being TRBD1 (6 bases). Germline-derived CDR1 and CDR2 are SEHNR and FQNEAQ (reference sequence). The V and J ends lost 5 bases and 0 bases respectively, with 10 bases between them. The CDR3 runs 14 residues. The DNA of the CDR3 is TGTGCCAGCAGCGGGTGGACAGCTAACTATGGCTACACCTTC. Its protein product is CASSGWTANYGYTF.

This chain uses TRBV19 with TRBJ2-1; 11 nucleotides agree with TRBD2. This CDR3 spans 15 amino acids. J lost 4 bases, V lost 8 bases, and 7 bases had no gene match. Germline lookup yields CDR1 LNHDA and CDR2 SQIVND (reference sequence). The CDR3 protein is CASYKGTSGYNEQFF. In DNA, the CDR3 is TGTGCCAGTTATAAGGGGACTAGCGGTTACAATGAGCAGTTCTTC.

The chain is built from TRBV18 and TRBJ2-2, with TRBD2 matching over 8 bases. The V gene end was trimmed by 2 bases and the J gene end by 5 bases; junction bases not matched to a gene: 4. CDR3 size: 15 residues. CDR1 KGHSH and CDR2 LQKENI come from the germline V gene. The CDR3 bases are TGTGCCAGCTCACCAGGGACTAGGGGAACCGGGGAGCTGTTTTTT. This codes for CASSPGTRGTGELFF.

The J gene is TRBJ2-3, the V gene TRBV19; 8 bases line up with TRBD2. J lost 0 bases, V lost 5 bases, and 4 bases had no gene match. Germline lookup yields CDR1 LNHDA and CDR2 SQIVND (reference sequence). This CDR3 is 15 amino acids long. The DNA of the CDR3 is TGTGCCAGTAGTTGGCGGGAGGATAGCACAGATACGCAGTATTTT. Translation gives CASSWREDSTDTQYF. Based on the CDR3 plus reference TRBV19 and TRBJ2-3, the full variable domain is DGGITQSPKYLFRKEGQNVTLSCEQNLNHDAMYWYRQDPGQGLRLIYYSQIVNDFQKGDIAEGYSVSREKKESFPLTVTSAQKNPTAFYLCASSWREDSTDTQYFGPGTRLTVL.

V usage is TRBV27 and J usage is TRBJ2-7; the match to TRBD2 covers 12 bases. CDR1 MNHEY and CDR2 SMNVEV come from the germline V gene (reference sequence). Germline trimming cut 6 bases from V and 3 bases from J; bases unmatched to any gene: 12. The CDR3 spans 17 residues. The chain's CDR3 is CASRPPGLAGRNYEQYF. The DNA of the CDR3 is TGTGCCAGCAGGCCCCCGGGACTAGCGGGCCGGAACTACGAGCAGTACTTC.

The rearrangement links TRBV6-4 to TRBJ1-2; D not certain. The CDR3 loop spans 13 amino acids. The ends were cut back, 8 bases at V and 3 bases at J, with 13 bases in the middle. The germline gives CDR1 MRHNA, CDR2 SNTAGT. The CDR3 protein is CASPAQFHYGYTF. The CDR3 coding sequence is TGTGCCAGCCCCGCACAGTTCCACTATGGCTACACCTTC.

This clone has only one observation. This chain connects TRBV7-9 to TRBJ2-7; 7 nucleotides match TRBD1. V lost 5 bases, J lost 3 bases, and 7 bases stayed unmatched. Germline lookup yields CDR1 SEHNR and CDR2 FQNEAQ (reference sequence). The CDR3 runs 14 residues. The CDR3 here is CASSHGDSYYEQYF. Written as DNA, the CDR3 is TGTGCCAGCAGCCACGGGGACAGTTACTACGAGCAGTACTTC.

The V gene is TRBV28, the J gene TRBJ1-4, with D perhaps matching TRBD1 (6 bases). CDR1 MDHEN and CDR2 SYDVKM come from the germline V gene. CDR3 length: 16 residues. V lost 2 bases to trimming and J lost 3 bases, with 13 bases between them. CDR3 sequence (DNA): TGTGCCAGCAGTTTAGGGACACTCACTTCTAATGAAAAACTGTTTTTT. Its translation: CASSLGTLTSNEKLFF.

The chain couples TRBV6-5 to TRBJ2-5, with unresolved D. Germline CDR1 and CDR2: MNHEY and SVGAGI. The CDR3 is 13 amino acids. The V end was cut by 8 bases, the J end by 0 bases, with 10 bases between. CDR3 region: CASYGRDQETQYF. The CDR3 nucleotides are TGTGCCAGCTACGGTCGGGACCAAGAGACCCAGTACTTC.

The J gene is TRBJ2-1, the V gene TRBV5-1; 10 bases align to TRBD2. CDR1 and CDR2 from the germline V gene are SGHRS and YFSETQ. The CDR3 totals 16 residues. With 0 bases clipped from V and 2 bases from J, the junction kept 2 bases outside the gene matches. The DNA of the CDR3 is TGCGCCAGCAGCTTGGGACTAGCGGGTGCCTACAATGAGCAGTTCTTC. Translation gives CASSLGLAGAYNEQFF.

The V and J genes are TRBV27 and TRBJ2-7; 7 bases map to TRBD2. The length of the CDR3 is 14 residues. Looked up from germline, CDR1 is MNHEY and CDR2 is SMNVEV (reference sequence). V trimming: 3 bases; J trimming: 6 bases; junction bases outside the gene matches: 8. DNA of the CDR3: TGTGCCAGCAGTTTGGGCGGGGAGGGTGCCGAGCAGTACTTC. It yields the protein CASSLGGEGAEQYF.

This clone turned up a few times. The rearrangement uses TRBV7-3 and TRBJ1-1; D gene uncertain. The germline CDR1 and CDR2 sequences are SGHTA and FQGTGA. The length of the CDR3 is 13 residues. V lost 4 bases and J lost 0, with 6 bases in between. This CDR3 is CASSYVLNTEAFF. In DNA form, the CDR3 reads TGTGCCAGCAGCTATGTCTTGAACACTGAAGCTTTCTTT. Filled out from reference TRBV7-3 and TRBJ1-1, the complete variable domain reads GAGVSQTPSNKVTEKGKYVELRCDPISGHTALYWYRQSLGQGPEFLIYFQGTGAADDSGLPNDRFFAVRPEGSVSTLKIQRTERGDSAVYLCASSYVLNTEAFFGQGTRLTVV.

This sequence joins TRBV2 and TRBJ2-7, with 7 bases fitting TRBD2. The CDR3 runs 16 residues. J gave up 5 bases and V 2 bases, and 12 bases lay outside the gene matches. Per the germline V gene, CDR1 is SNHLY and CDR2 is FYNNEI. CDR3 region: CASSEIMGGGPDEQYV. CDR3 nucleotides: TGTGCCAGCAGTGAAATAATGGGGGGAGGGCCCGACGAGCAGTACGTC.

The chain employs TRBV6-6 and TRBJ2-7, with 7 nucleotides matching TRBD1. The CDR3 has 13 amino acids. The germline CDR1 and CDR2 sequences are MNHNY and SVGAGI (reference sequence). V lost 4 bases, J lost 1 base, and 1 base stayed unmatched. CDR3 nucleotides: TGTGCCAGCAGTTTGGACAGGTCCTACGAGCAGTACTTC. Amino acids: CASSLDRSYEQYF.

The rearrangement joins TRBV2 to TRBJ2-7; a possible D gene is TRBD2 (5 bases). The germline V and J ends were trimmed by 2 bases and 2 bases, with 13 bases remaining between them. Germline CDR1 SNHLY, CDR2 FYNNEI. CDR3 length equals 15 residues. CDR3 residues: CASSEWTDRTYEQYF. The CDR3 nucleotides read TGTGCCAGCAGTGAATGGACTGACCGGACCTACGAGCAGTACTTC.